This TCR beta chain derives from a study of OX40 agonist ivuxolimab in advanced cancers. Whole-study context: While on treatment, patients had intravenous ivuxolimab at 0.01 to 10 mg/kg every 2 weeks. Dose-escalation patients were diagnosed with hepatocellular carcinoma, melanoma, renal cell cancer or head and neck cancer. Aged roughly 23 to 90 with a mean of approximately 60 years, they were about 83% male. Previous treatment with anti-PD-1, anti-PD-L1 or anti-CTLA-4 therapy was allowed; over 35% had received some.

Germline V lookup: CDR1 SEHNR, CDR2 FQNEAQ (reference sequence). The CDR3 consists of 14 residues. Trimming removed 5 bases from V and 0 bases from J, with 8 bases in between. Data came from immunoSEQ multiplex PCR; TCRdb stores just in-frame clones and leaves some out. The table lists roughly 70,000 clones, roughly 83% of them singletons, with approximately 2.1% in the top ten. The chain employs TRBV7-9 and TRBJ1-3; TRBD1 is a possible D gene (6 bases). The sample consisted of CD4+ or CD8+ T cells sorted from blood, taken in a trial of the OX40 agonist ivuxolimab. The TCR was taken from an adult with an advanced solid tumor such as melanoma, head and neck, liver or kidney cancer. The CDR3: CASSPGVSGNTIYF. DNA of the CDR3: TGTGCCAGCAGCCCAGGGGTCTCTGGAAACACCATATATTTT.